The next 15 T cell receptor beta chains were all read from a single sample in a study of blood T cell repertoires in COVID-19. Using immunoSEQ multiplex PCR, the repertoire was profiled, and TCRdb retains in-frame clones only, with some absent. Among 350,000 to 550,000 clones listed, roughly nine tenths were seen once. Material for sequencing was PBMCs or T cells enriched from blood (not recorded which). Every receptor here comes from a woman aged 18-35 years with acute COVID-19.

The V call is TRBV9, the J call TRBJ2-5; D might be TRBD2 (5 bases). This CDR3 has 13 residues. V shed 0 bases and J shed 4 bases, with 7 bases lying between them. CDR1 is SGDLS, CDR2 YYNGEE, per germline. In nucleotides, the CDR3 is TGTGCCAGCAGCGTAGTCGCGGGAGAGACCCAGTACTTC. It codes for CASSVVAGETQYF.

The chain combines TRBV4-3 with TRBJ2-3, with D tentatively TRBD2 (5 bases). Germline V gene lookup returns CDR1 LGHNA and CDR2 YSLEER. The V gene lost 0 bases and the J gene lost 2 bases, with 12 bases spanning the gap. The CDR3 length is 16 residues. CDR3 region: CASSQEGASDTDTQYF. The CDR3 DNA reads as TGCGCCAGCAGCCAAGAGGGAGCCTCCGACACAGATACGCAGTATTTT.

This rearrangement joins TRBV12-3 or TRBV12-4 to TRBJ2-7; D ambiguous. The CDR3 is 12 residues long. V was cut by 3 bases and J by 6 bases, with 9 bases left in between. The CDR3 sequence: CASSFGRGEQYF. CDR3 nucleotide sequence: TGTGCCAGCAGTTTTGGCAGAGGCGAGCAGTACTTC.

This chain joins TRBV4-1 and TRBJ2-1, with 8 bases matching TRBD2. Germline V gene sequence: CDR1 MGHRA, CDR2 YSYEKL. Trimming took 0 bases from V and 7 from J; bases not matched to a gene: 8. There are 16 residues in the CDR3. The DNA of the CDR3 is TGCGCCAGCAGCCAAGAAGCGGGGGCTATTGGGAATGAGCAGTTCTTC. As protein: CASSQEAGAIGNEQFF.

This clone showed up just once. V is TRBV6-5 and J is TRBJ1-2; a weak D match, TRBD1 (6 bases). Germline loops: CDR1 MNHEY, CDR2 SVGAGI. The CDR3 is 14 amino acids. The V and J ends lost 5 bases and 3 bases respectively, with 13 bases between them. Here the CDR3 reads CASSNRVGDYGYTF. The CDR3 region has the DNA TGTGCCAGCAGTAACAGGGTTGGGGACTATGGCTACACCTTC.

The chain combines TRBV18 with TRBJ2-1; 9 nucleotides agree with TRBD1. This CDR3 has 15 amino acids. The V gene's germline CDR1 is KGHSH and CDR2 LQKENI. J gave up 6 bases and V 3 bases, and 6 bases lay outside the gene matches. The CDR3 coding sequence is TGTGCCAGCTCACCCGGGGACAGGGTGATCAATGAGCAGTTCTTC. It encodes CASSPGDRVINEQFF.

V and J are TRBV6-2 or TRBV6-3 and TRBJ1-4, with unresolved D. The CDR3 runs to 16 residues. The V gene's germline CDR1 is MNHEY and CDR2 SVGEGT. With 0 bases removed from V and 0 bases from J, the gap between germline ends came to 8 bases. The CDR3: CASSYSTGATNEKLFF. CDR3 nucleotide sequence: TGTGCCAGCAGTTACTCGACCGGGGCAACTAATGAAAAACTGTTTTTT.

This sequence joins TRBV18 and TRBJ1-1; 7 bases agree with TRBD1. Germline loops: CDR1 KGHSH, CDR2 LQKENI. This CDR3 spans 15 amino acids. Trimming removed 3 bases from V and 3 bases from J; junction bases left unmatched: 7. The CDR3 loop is CASSPLTGRDTEAFF. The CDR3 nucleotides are TGTGCCAGCTCACCGCTGACAGGGCGGGACACTGAAGCTTTCTTT.

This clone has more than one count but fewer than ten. The CDR3 reads CASSSGIVNEQFF. CDR3 nucleotide sequence: TGTGCCAGCAGTTCGGGGATAGTTAATGAGCAGTTCTTC. V gene TRBV6-4 combines with J gene TRBJ2-1; perhaps TRBD2 as D (5 bases). Germline V gives CDR1 MRHNA, CDR2 SNTAGT. The CDR3 has 13 amino acids. Trimming took off 5 bases at V and 7 bases at J, with 12 bases between the two ends.

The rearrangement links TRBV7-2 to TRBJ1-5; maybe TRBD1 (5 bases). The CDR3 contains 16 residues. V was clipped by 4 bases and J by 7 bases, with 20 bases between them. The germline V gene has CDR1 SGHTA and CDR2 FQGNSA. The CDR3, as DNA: TGTGCCAGCAGCTCCTCGGTTGGGGGAGGGATGCAGCCCCAGCATTTT. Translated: CASSSSVGGGMQPQHF.

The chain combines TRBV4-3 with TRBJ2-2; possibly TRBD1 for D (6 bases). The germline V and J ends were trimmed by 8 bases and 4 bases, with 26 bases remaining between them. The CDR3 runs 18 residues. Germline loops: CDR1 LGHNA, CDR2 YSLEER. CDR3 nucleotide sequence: TGCGCCAGCCACCACGGACAGACGTTATCGCCGATCACCGGGGAGCTGTTTTTT. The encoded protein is CASHHGQTLSPITGELFF.

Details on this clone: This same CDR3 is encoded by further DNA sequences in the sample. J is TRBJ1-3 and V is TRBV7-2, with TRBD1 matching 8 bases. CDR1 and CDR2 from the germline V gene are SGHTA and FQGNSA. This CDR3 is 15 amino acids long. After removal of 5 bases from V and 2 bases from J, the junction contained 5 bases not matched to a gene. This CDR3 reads CASSARQGPGNTIYF. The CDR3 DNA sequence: TGTGCCAGCAGCGCCCGACAGGGGCCTGGAAACACCATATATTTT.

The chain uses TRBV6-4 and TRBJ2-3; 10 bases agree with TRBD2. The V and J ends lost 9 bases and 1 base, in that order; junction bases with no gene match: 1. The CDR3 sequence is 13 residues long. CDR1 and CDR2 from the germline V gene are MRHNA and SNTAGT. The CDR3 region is CARGLACTDTQYF. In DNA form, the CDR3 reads TGTGCCAGGGGACTAGCGTGCACAGATACGCAGTATTTT.

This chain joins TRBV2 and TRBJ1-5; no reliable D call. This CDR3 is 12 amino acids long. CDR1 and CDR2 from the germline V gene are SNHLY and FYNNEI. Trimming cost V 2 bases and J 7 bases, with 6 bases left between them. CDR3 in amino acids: CASSENFQPQHF. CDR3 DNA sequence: TGTGCCAGCAGTGAAAACTTCCAGCCCCAGCATTTT. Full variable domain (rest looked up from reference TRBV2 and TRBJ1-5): EPEVTQTPSHQVTQMGQEVILRCVPISNHLYFYWYRQILGQKVEFLVSFYNNEISEKSEIFDDQFSVERPDGSNFTLKIRSTKLEDSAMYFCASSENFQPQHFGDGTRLSIL.

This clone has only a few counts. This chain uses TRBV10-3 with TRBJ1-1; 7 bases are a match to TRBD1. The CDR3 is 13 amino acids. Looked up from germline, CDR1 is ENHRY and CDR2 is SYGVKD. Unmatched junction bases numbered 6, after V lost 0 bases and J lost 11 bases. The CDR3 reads CAISESNGQEAFF. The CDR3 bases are TGTGCCATCAGTGAGTCGAACGGACAGGAGGCTTTCTTT.